The clone carrying this TCR beta chain was recorded many times. Its antigen is undetermined. The sample originates from a study of T cells in Graves' hyperthyroidism and ophthalmopathy. Notes on the study in general: Blood also carried most thyroid clonotypes expanded above 0.001. A model of 13 V-J pairs discriminated ophthalmopathy from stable hyperthyroidism.

Germline CDR1 DFQATT, CDR2 SNEGSKA (reference sequence). V shed 8 bases and J 3 bases; nucleotides not matched to a gene: 7. The CDR3 is made up of 14 amino acids. Regions amplified from RNA transcripts were the TCR beta CDR3 regions. The TCR CDR3 first-round RT-PCR relied on the HTBI primer set. TCRdb re-analysed the multiplex PCR reads in MiXCR, keeping a single row per CDR3 protein. Here the sample spans about 100,000 distinct CDR3 sequences, roughly 15% being singletons. Graves' hyperthyroidism is called stable when ophthalmopathy does not progress within 18 months. Pregnant or lactating patients were excluded, as were those with uncontrolled infection or other autoimmune disease.

The material sequenced was blood. The chain employs TRBV20-1 and TRBJ2-3, with TRBD2 matching 11 bases. The sequence derives from a woman aged 45-65 years with Graves' hyperthyroidism. The CDR3 loop is CSSHRLAGTDTQYF. CDR3 sequence (DNA): TGCAGTAGCCACCGACTAGCGGGAACAGATACGCAGTATTTT.